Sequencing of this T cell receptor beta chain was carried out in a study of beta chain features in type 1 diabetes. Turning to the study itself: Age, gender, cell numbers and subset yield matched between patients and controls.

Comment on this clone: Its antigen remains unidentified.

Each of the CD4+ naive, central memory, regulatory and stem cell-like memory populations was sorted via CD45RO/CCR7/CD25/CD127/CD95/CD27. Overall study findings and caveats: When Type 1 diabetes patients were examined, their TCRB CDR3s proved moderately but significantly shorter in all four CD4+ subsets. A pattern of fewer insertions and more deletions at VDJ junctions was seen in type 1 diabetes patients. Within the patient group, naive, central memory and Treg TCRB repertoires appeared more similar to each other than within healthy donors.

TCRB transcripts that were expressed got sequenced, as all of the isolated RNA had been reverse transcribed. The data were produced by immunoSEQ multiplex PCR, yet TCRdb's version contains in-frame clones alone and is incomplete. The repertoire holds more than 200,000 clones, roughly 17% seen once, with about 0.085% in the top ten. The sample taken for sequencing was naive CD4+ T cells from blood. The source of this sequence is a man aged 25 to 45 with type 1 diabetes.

This chain's CDR3 is CASPLDRGDTDTQYF. In nucleotides, the CDR3 is TGTGCCAGCCCCCTGGACAGGGGGGACACAGATACGCAGTATTTT. The chain joins TRBV2 to TRBJ2-3, with 10 bases identical to TRBD1. The junction had 7 bases not matched to a gene; V was cut back by 8 bases and J by 2 bases. Germline CDR1 SNHLY, CDR2 FYNNEI. The CDR3 totals 15 residues.